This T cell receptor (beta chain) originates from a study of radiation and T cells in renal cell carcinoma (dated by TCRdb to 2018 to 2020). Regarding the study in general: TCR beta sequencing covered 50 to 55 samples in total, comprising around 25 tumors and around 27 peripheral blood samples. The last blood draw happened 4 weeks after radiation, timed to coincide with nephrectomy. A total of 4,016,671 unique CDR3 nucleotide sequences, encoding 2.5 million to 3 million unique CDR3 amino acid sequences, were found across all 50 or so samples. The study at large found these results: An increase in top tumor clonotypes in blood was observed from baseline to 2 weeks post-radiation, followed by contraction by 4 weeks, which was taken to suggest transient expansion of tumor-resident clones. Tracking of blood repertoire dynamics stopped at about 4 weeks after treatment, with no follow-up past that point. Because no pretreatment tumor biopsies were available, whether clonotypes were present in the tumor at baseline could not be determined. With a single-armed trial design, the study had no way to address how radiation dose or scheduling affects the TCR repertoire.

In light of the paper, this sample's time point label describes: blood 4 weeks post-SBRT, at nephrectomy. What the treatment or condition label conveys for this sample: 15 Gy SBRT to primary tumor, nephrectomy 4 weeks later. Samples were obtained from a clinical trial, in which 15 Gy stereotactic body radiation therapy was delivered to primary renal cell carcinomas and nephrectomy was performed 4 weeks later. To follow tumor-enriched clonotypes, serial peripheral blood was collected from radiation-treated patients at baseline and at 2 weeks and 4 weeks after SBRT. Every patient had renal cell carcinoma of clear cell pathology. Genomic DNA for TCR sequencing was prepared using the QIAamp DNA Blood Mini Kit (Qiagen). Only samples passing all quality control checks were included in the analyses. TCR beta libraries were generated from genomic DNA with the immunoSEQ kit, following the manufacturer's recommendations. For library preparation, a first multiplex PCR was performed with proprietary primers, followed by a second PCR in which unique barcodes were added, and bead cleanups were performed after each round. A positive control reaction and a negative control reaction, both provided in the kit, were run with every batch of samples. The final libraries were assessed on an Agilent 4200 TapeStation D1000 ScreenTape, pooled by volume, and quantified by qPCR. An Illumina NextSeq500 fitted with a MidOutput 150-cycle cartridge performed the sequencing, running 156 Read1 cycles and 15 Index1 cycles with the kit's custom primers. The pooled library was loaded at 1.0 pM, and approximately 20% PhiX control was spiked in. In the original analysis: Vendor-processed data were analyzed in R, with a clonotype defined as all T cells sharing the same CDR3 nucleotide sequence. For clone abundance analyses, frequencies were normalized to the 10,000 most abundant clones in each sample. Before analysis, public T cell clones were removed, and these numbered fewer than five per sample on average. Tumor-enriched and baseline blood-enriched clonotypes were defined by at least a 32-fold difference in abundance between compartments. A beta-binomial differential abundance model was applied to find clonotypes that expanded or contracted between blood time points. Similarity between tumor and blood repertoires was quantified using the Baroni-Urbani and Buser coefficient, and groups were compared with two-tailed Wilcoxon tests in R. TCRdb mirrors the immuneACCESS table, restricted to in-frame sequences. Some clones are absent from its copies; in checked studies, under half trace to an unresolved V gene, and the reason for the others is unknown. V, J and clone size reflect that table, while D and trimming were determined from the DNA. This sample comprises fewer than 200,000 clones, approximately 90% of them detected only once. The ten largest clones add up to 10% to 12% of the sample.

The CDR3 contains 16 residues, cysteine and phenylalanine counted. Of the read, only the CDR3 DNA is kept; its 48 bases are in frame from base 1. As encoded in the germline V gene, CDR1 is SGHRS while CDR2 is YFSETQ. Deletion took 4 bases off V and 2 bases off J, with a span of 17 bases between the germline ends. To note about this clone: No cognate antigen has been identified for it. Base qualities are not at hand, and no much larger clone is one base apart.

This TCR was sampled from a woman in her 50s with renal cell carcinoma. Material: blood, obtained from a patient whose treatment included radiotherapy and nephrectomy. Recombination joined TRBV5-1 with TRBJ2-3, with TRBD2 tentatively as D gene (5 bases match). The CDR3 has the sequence CASSPRSASLTDTQYF. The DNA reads TGCGCCAGCAGCCCTCGTTCGGCTAGCCTCACAGATACGCAGTATTTT. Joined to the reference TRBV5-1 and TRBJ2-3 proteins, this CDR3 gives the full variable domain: KAGVTQTPRYLIKTRGQQVTLSCSPISGHRSVSWYQQTPGQGLQFLFEYFSETQRNKGNFPGRFSGRQFSNSRSEMNVSTLELGDSALYLCASSPRSASLTDTQYFGPGTRLTVL.